This T cell receptor (beta chain) came from a study of PD-1 blockade in classical Hodgkin lymphoma (TCRdb year 2020). Describing the broader study: Nivolumab dosing was 3 mg/kg intravenously every 2 weeks, continuing until either disease progression or unacceptable toxicity. The study used CyTOF and TCR beta sequencing to define a peripheral blood immune signature of response to PD-1 blockade in classical Hodgkin lymphoma. On the study overall, not on this receptor specifically: Trial patients with a complete response had baseline diversity similar to that of newly diagnosed patients, while partial responders and progressors had significantly lower diversity. Baseline TCR diversity was reported to be lower in newly diagnosed patients than in healthy donors and to be lower still in relapsed/refractory patients. A significant rise by C4D1 was seen in CD4+ but not CD8+ TCR diversity (p=0.0027 vs p=0.16), with the rise being most apparent in complete responders (p=0.02). Lower diversity was seen in patients whose nivolumab began less than 1 year after ASCT, and these patients were left out of later analyses so that immune reconstitution would not confound the results. The study covered only a single clinical trial cohort, and the causes of the repertoire differences, possibly disease activity or prior therapy, were still not defined.

This clone is a singleton in its sample. Its antigen is currently not known. The input lacks base qualities; no much larger clone sits a single base away. The CDR3 holds 17 amino acids from the cysteine to the phenylalanine. Of all the DNA, just the CDR3 is kept, 51 bases in frame from base 1. Looking up the germline V gene yields CDR1 WSHSY and CDR2 SAAADI. The time point label for this specimen denotes: cycle 1 day 1 (C1D1), immediately before nivolumab initiation. Every trial patient had relapsed following autologous stem cell transplantation, and prior brentuximab vedotin exposure was what differed among cohorts A, B and C. The trial cohort comprised about 60 patients with relapsed/refractory classical Hodgkin lymphoma whose best overall responses were complete response, partial response or progressive disease. Trial patients were treated with single-agent nivolumab in the multi-cohort phase II CheckMate 205 trial. An independent review committee assessed best overall response by applying the 2007 International Working Group response criteria. PBMCs from the trial were collected at three points: immediately before nivolumab initiation (C1D1), and during therapy at cycle 2 day 1 and cycle 4 day 1. After peripheral blood was drawn into 8 mL Vacutainer Cell Preparation Tubes, PBMCs were isolated by centrifugation and then cryopreserved.

The Qiagen DNeasy kit was used to extract genomic DNA both from unsorted PBMCs and from the negatively selected CD4+ and CD8+ fractions. Amplification of TCR beta CDR3 regions was done by immunoSEQ multiplex PCR with primers that anneal to V and J segments. Amplification bias was minimized using a synthetic immune receptor repertoire, and residual bias was removed computationally after sequencing. Regarding the original processing steps: Custom Python scripts were used to quantify repertoire diversity as the Shannon entropy index. Unsorted, CD4+ and CD8+ repertoires were examined separately, except in combined analyses, for which CD4+ and CD8+ sequences were merged in silico. Clonal expansion was defined as a frequency increase of at least 2-fold after treatment compared with C1D1, and clones undetected at baseline were assigned a pseudocount of 0.5. Singleton clones were defined as clones with 0 or 1 copy at C1D1, and non-singleton clones were defined as clones with 2 or more copies. Clones expanded in unsorted samples were labelled as CD4+, CD8+ or unknown by matching protein sequences in sorted samples from the same patient. Wilcoxon tests were applied to paired samples to test diversity changes from C1D1 to C4D1. TCRdb's version of the immuneACCESS table is confined to in-frame rearrangements and falls short of the full clone set. An unresolved V gene accounts for under half of the shortfall where checked; the remainder is of unknown origin. V, J and clone size are those of that table, while D and trimming were read from the DNA. This sample lists around 65,000 clones; about nine tenths were detected once. The ten largest account for approximately 13% of the sample.

The sample in question was peripheral blood mononuclear cells (PBMCs), obtained at baseline. The receptor was derived from a human donor with classical Hodgkin lymphoma. The chain is encoded by TRBV10-2 joined to TRBJ2-5, with the D call perhaps TRBD1 or TRBD2, each one matching 5 bases. The assigned J gene may be wrong: the sequence end matches TRBJ2-7 better. The bases read TGCGCCAGCAGTGAGTTTGGGACCTCCGACAGCTCCTACGAGCAGTACTTC. Its product reads: CASSEFGTSDSSYEQYF.